Below are 10 T cell receptor beta chains sequenced from a single sample in a study of T cells in narcolepsy. Assay: immunoSEQ multiplex PCR; the TCRdb copy retains only in-frame clones and omits some. The sample lists about 43,000 clones, around 88% seen once, with approximately 1.2% in the top ten. Sequencing was done on a sample of CD45RA- memory CD4+ T cells from PBMCs. All receptors come from a human donor with narcolepsy.

In this sample, this clone turned up a few times. V usage is TRBV19 and J usage is TRBJ2-2; D not resolved. The CDR3 is 13 amino acids. Trimming removed 6 bases from V and 0 bases from J, with 5 bases in between. Germline values: CDR1 LNHDA, CDR2 SQIVND (reference sequence). CDR3 amino acids: CASRPPNTGELFF. The CDR3 nucleotides read TGTGCCAGTAGGCCTCCGAACACCGGGGAGCTGTTTTTT.

This clone appeared once. CDR3 residues: CASSLVETGRGTEAFF. The CDR3, as DNA: TGTGCCAGCAGCTTAGTCGAGACAGGGAGGGGGACTGAAGCTTTCTTT. V and J are TRBV7-2 and TRBJ1-1, with 7 bases fitting TRBD1. The CDR3 length is 16 residues. J lost 5 bases, V lost 1 base, and 10 bases had no gene match. CDR1 and CDR2 (germline): SGHTA, FQGNSA.

The chain employs TRBV6-6 and TRBJ2-7; tentative D call: TRBD2 (6 bases). This CDR3 comprises 13 residues. Per germline, CDR1 MNHNY and CDR2 SVGAGI (reference sequence). Trimming stripped 1 base from V and 7 bases from J, with 11 bases between. As DNA, the CDR3 is TGTGCCAGCAGTTACTATGAGGCGGGGGAGCAGTACTTC. Protein product: CASSYYEAGEQYF.

The rearrangement links TRBV6-1 to TRBJ1-5, with D tentatively TRBD1 (6 bases). Germline CDR1 reads MNHNS; CDR2 reads SASEGT. This CDR3 has 15 amino acids. The V end was cut by 5 bases, the J end by 1 base, with 12 bases between. The CDR3 nucleotides read TGTGCCAGCAGTCTAGGGGGGAAGAGCAATCAGCCCCAGCATTTT. Its translation: CASSLGGKSNQPQHF.

The rearrangement links TRBV6-1 to TRBJ2-7; tentative D call: TRBD1 (7 bases). CDR1 is MNHNS and CDR2 is SASEGT in the germline V gene. V was cut by 5 bases and J by 3 bases, with 17 bases left in between. This CDR3 has 15 residues. The CDR3 DNA reads TGTGCCAGCAGTACCCAGCAGGGGGGCAACTACGAGCAGTACTTC. Translated, it gives CASSTQQGGNYEQYF.

This chain connects TRBV5-1 to TRBJ2-3; TRBD2 matches 9 bases. Trimming took 4 bases from V and 6 from J; bases not matched to a gene: 12. Germline V gives CDR1 SGHRS, CDR2 YFSETQ. The CDR3 has 16 residues. For the CDR3, the DNA is TGCGCCAGCAGCCCAGGGACTAGCCCCAGCCTGGATACGCAGTATTTT. Translation: CASSPGTSPSLDTQYF.

This chain connects TRBV7-8 to TRBJ1-4; no firm D call. The CDR3 loop spans 15 amino acids. Germline CDR1 reads SGHVS; CDR2 reads FQNEAQ. V was trimmed by 6 bases and J by 3 bases, leaving 14 bases between them. The CDR3: CASSPTAASNEKLFF. The CDR3 bases are TGTGCCAGCAGTCCTACGGCAGCCTCTAATGAAAAACTGTTTTTT.

CDR3 sequence (DNA): TGTGCCAGTAAGGTAGCGGGGGGTTACAATGAGCAGTTCTTC. This encodes CASKVAGGYNEQFF. V usage is TRBV19 and J usage is TRBJ2-1; 10 bases are a match to TRBD2. This CDR3 comprises 14 residues. Germline V gene sequence: CDR1 LNHDA, CDR2 SQIVND (reference sequence). After removal of 7 bases from V and 4 bases from J, the junction contained 4 bases not matched to a gene. Drawing the rest from reference TRBV19 and TRBJ2-1, the complete variable domain is DGGITQSPKYLFRKEGQNVTLSCEQNLNHDAMYWYRQDPGQGLRLIYYSQIVNDFQKGDIAEGYSVSREKKESFPLTVTSAQKNPTAFYLCASKVAGGYNEQFFGPGTRLTVL.

J is TRBJ2-5 and V is TRBV19, with a possible D match to TRBD1 (6 bases). Germline V gene lookup returns CDR1 LNHDA and CDR2 SQIVND (reference sequence). The CDR3 is made up of 15 amino acids. V was clipped by 8 bases and J by 5 bases, with 21 bases between them. The CDR3 nucleotides are TGTGCCAGTTCCCGAATTAAGACAGGCCAGGAGACCCAGTACTTC. Translation gives CASSRIKTGQETQYF.

The J gene is TRBJ1-1, the V gene TRBV14, with 7 nucleotides matching TRBD1. Germline V CDR1 and CDR2: SGHDN, FVKESK. CDR3 length: 18 amino acids. V gave up 4 bases and J gave up 2 bases; unmatched junction bases: 16. The CDR3 coding sequence is TGTGCCAGCAGCCCAGACAGGGTCGACTTACTTGTCAACACTGAAGCTTTCTTT. This gives the protein CASSPDRVDLLVNTEAFF.